These 9 T cell receptor beta chains originate from one sample sequenced in a study of CD8 T cells in ankylosing spondylitis (dated by TCRdb to 2015 to 2018). The library was built by means of 5' RACE. The sequencer listed for this sample is Illumina HiSeq 2500. TCRdb redid the processing of the public reads, applying fastp at Q25 and MiXCR, and retained in-frame beta chains. Rows merge per CDR3 protein into single entries with the most common DNA and genes. The sample table lists more than 110,000 distinct CDR3 sequences, 7.5% to 9.5% of them with a count of one. Roughly 7.2% of the sample belongs to the ten largest clones. The sequenced sample was synovial fluid, either unsorted or a sorted T cell fraction (not recorded which). These receptors all come from a male donor with ankylosing spondylitis.

The chain carries TRBV7-2 and TRBJ2-3; weak D call: TRBD2 (5 bases). The CDR3 sequence is 14 residues long. Germline assignment: CDR1 SGHTA and CDR2 FQGNSA. The CDR3, as DNA: TGTGCAGACCGATTGGTGGGAGAAGGAGATACGCAGTATTTT. Its translation is CADRLVGEGDTQYF.

This clonotype was recorded many times. The genes are TRBV24-1 and TRBJ2-1, with a tentative D call TRBD2 (6 bases). Between the trimmed V and J ends, which lost 0 bases and 4 bases, there was a span of 9 bases. Looked up from germline, CDR1 is KGHDR and CDR2 is SFDVKD. The CDR3 is 15 residues long. Here the CDR3 DNA reads TGTGCCACCAGTGATTTGACTAGCCCTTACAATGAGCAGTTCTTC. Its translation: CATSDLTSPYNEQFF.

There are many counts of this clonotype. This chain uses TRBV29-1 with TRBJ2-3, with 8 nucleotides matching TRBD1. J gave up 5 bases and V 4 bases, and 8 bases lay outside the gene matches. Germline assignment: CDR1 SQVTM and CDR2 ANQGSEA. CDR3 size: 14 residues. The CDR3 DNA sequence: TGCAGCGTTGGGACAGGGTTTGAGGGAGATACGCAGTATTTT. This codes for CSVGTGFEGDTQYF.

This clonotype was observed a few times. This rearrangement joins TRBV2 to TRBJ2-7, with D perhaps TRBD2 (6 bases). V shed 6 bases and J shed 3 bases, with 18 bases lying between them. Germline CDR1 SNHLY, CDR2 FYNNEI. There are 15 residues in the CDR3. This CDR3 reads CASSRSPGALYEQYF. CDR3 in DNA: TGTGCCAGCAGCCGTTCTCCGGGAGCACTCTACGAGCAGTACTTC.

This clonotype was counted many times. CDR3 sequence: CASSFLDDSEAFF. For the CDR3, the DNA is TGTGCCAGCAGTTTTCTGGACGATAGTGAGGCTTTCTTT. The chain joins TRBV6-2 or TRBV6-3 to TRBJ1-1; D is undetermined. Germline V gene lookup returns CDR1 MNHEY and CDR2 SVGEGT. The germline V and J ends were trimmed by 4 bases and 11 bases, with 17 bases remaining between them. The CDR3 loop spans 13 amino acids.

This rearrangement joins TRBV5-1 to TRBJ2-7; TRBD2 agrees at 7 bases. The V and J ends lost 0 bases and 5 bases, in that order; junction bases with no gene match: 8. CDR1 and CDR2 from the germline V gene are SGHRS and YFSETQ. This CDR3 is built from 15 residues. CDR3 DNA sequence: TGCGCCAGCAGCTTGGGTGTGACTAGCAGCAACGAGCAGTACTTC. Encoded protein: CASSLGVTSSNEQYF.

This clonotype was detected many times. The rearrangement links TRBV24-1 to TRBJ2-1; possibly TRBD1 for D (6 bases). The CDR3 totals 15 residues. With 4 bases removed from V and 7 bases from J, the gap between germline ends came to 16 bases. Germline CDR1 is KGHDR and CDR2 is SFDVKD. Written as DNA, the CDR3 is TGTGCCACCAGTGACCCAACAGGGTTGGGGAATGAGCAGTTCTTC. It codes for CATSDPTGLGNEQFF.

The chain joins TRBV7-2 to TRBJ2-5; 15 bases align to TRBD2. The germline gives CDR1 SGHTA, CDR2 FQGNSA. The CDR3 is 17 amino acids. Trimming at V came to 2 bases and at J to 3 bases, leaving 4 bases not matched to a gene. The CDR3 nucleotides are TGTGCCAGCAGCTTAAAAGGGACTAGCGGGGGGAAAGAGACCCAGTACTTC. Protein sequence: CASSLKGTSGGKETQYF.

Concerning this clonotype: A much larger clone lies one base from this, so it may be a read error. The V call is TRBV5-1, the J call TRBJ2-7, with 7 bases identical to TRBD1. The CDR3 spans 14 residues. Germline CDR1 is SGHRS and CDR2 is YFSETQ. CDR3 sequence (DNA): TGCGTCAGCAGCTTTACCCGGGACAGCTACGAGCAGTACTTC. Translating it yields CVSSFTRDSYEQYF.